The following is a T cell receptor beta chain sequence with its context. The data stem from a study of blood T cell repertoires in COVID-19. Study information: PBMCs, B-cell-depleted T cells, or T cells were the source of the cDNA or gDNA that made up the material.

Assignments of participants to cohorts depended upon their own reported clinical history. Germline CDR1 and CDR2: SNHLY and FYNNEI. The CDR3 covers 14 residues. The V end was cut by 4 bases, the J end by 6 bases, with 16 bases between. Produced via immunoSEQ multiplex PCR; TCRdb's table is partial and in-frame only. The sample gives 150,000 to 200,000 clones, around 90% of which show up once; roughly 9% is in the top ten. Sequences were obtained from PBMCs or T cells enriched from blood (not recorded which). This receptor was identified in a woman aged 18-29 years who had recovered from COVID-19. The chain carries TRBV2 and TRBJ2-7, with D perhaps TRBD2 (5 bases). CDR3: CASSGVKGRGEQYF. Here the CDR3 DNA reads TGTGCCAGCAGTGGTGTAAAAGGGAGAGGCGAGCAGTACTTC. Using reference TRBV2 and TRBJ2-7 for the parts outside the CDR3, the full variable domain is EPEVTQTPSHQVTQMGQEVILRCVPISNHLYFYWYRQILGQKVEFLVSFYNNEISEKSEIFDDQFSVERPDGSNFTLKIRSTKLEDSAMYFCASSGVKGRGEQYFGPGTRLTVT.